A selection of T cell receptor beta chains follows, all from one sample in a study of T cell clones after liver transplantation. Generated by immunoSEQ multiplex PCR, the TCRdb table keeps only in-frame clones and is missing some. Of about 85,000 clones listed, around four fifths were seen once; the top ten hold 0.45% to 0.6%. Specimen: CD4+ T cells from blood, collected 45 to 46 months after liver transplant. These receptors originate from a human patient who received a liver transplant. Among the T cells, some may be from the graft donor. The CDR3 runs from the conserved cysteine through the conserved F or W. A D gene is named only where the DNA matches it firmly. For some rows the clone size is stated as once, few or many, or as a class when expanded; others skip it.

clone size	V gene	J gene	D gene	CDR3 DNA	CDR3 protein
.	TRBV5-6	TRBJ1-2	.	TGTGCCAGCAGCTTCCCTCCGGGGGACTATGGCTACACCTTC	CASSFPPGDYGYTF
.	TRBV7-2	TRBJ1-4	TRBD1	TGTGCCAGCAGCCAGGACAGGGGGCGTGAAAAACTGTTTTTT	CASSQDRGREKLFF
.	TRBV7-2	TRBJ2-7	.	TGTGCCAGCAGCCCTGTCGGGACCAAGCAGTACTTC	CASSPVGTKQYF
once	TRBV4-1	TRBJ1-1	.	TGCGCCAGCAGCCGACGGACGGGCACTGAAGCTTTCTTT	CASSRRTGTEAFF
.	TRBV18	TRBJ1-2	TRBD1	TGTGCCAGCTCAAAGACAGGGGAATCCGCGCGAGATGGCTACACCTTC	CASSKTGESARDGYTF
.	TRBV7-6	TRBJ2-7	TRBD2	TGTGCCAGCAGCTTACAAGCGGGAGGGCTCTACGAGCAGTACTTC	CASSLQAGGLYEQYF
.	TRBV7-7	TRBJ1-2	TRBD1	TGTGCCAGCAGCTTATATGGGGGGGACAGAAACTATGGCTACACCTTC	CASSLYGGDRNYGYTF
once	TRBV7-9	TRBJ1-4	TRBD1	TGTGCCAGCCTGGGACAGAGCTATAATGAAAAACTGTTTTTT	CASLGQSYNEKLFF
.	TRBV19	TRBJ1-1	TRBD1	TGTGCCAGTATCTCTATGGGGACAGGGAGCACTGAAGCTTTCTTT	CASISMGTGSTEAFF
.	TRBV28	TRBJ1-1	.	TGTGCCAGCAGTTTGATTGGGGGCCCGAACACTGAAGCTTTCTTT	CASSLIGGPNTEAFF
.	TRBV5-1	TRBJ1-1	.	TGCGCCAGCCAGCGGACTGGACAACTTGAAGCTTTCTTT	CASQRTGQLEAFF
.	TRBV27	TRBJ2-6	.	TGTGCCAGCAGTTTAAGCCAGGGGGGCTCTGGGGCCAACGTCCTGACTTTC	CASSLSQGGSGANVLTF
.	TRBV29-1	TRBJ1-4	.	TGCAGCGCTTCGAAGGGGTCCCCGAATGAAAAACTGTTTTTT	CSASKGSPNEKLFF
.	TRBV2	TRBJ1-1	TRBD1	TGTGCCAGCAGTGAACGAGCAGGGGGGAACACTGAAGCTTTCTTT	CASSERAGGNTEAFF
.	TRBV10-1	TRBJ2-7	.	TGCGCCAGCAGTGAACTAGTTGGGTCCTACGAGCAGTACTTC	CASSELVGSYEQYF
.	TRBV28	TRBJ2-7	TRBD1	TGTGCCAGCACCCTGCCGGGGACAGGGTTCGTTGAGCAGTACTTC	CASTLPGTGFVEQYF
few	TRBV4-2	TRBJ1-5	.	TGTGCCAGCAGCCAAGCAGATAACAGCAATCAGCCCCAGCATTTT	CASSQADNSNQPQHF
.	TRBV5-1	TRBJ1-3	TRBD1	TGCGCCAGCAGAGGACAGGGTCCTGGAAACACCATATATTTT	CASRGQGPGNTIYF
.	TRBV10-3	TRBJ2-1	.	TGTGCCATCGGGCACAATGAGCAGTTCTTC	CAIGHNEQFF
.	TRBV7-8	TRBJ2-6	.	TGTGCCAGCAGCTGGCGCCGTGAGGTCTCTGGGGCCAACGTCCTGACTTTC	CASSWRREVSGANVLTF
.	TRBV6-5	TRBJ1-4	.	TGTGCCAGCAGTTACGACGCGACTAATGAAAAACTGTTTTTT	CASSYDATNEKLFF
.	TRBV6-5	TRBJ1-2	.	TGTGCCAGCAGTTACTACAGGTCGACAGGTGGCTACACCTTC	CASSYYRSTGGYTF
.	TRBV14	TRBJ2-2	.	TGTGCCAGCAGCCAACTGACAGGGGAGGGGGCCGGGGAGCTGTTTTTT	CASSQLTGEGAGELFF
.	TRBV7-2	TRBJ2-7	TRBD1	TGTGCCAGCAGCCCTGAGGGACAGCCTTACGAGCAGTACTTC	CASSPEGQPYEQYF
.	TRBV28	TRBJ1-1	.	TGTGCCAGCAGCCCTAGTTGGACTGAAGCTTTCTTT	CASSPSWTEAFF
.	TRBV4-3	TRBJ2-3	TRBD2	TGCGCCAGCAGCCTCAGGACTAGCGGGAGTGGTGGCAGCACAGATACGCAGTATTTT	CASSLRTSGSGGSTDTQYF
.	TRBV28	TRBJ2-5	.	TGTGCCAGCAGGACGGGGAGTTGGACCCAGTACTTC	CASRTGSWTQYF
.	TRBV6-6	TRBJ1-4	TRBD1	TGTGCCAGCAGTTACGAAACAGGGGGGGCTGAAAAACTGTTTTTT	CASSYETGGAEKLFF
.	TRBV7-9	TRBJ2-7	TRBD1	TGTGCCAGCAGCCCAGGGGGCTACGAGCAGTACTTC	CASSPGGYEQYF
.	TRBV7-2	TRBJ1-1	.	TGTGCCAGCAGCTTAGGGACGGGGGGACGGAGGAACACTGAAGCTTTCTTT	CASSLGTGGRRNTEAFF
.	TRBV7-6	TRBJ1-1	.	TGTGCCAGCAGAGCAGGGGTTCCTGGTGAAGCTTTCTTT	CASRAGVPGEAFF
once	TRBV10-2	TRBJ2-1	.	TGCGCCATCAGACGTTCAAGCTCCTACAATGAGCAGTTCTTC	CAIRRSSSYNEQFF
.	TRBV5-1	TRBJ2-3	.	TGCGCCAGCAGCGGGGACGATGTCACAGATACGCAGTATTTT	CASSGDDVTDTQYF
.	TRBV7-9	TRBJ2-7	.	TGTGCCAGCAGCGCCGGGATCACTCGGGGGCAGTACTTC	CASSAGITRGQYF
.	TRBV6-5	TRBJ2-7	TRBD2	TGTGCCAGCAGATTGACTAGCGGAACCTACGAGCAGTACTTC	CASRLTSGTYEQYF
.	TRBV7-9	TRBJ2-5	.	TGTGCCAGCAGCTTGACAGTTCAGCAAGAGACCCAGTACTTC	CASSLTVQQETQYF
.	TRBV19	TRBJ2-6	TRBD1	TGTGCCAGTAGTACCACAGGGGGAGTCCGCTCTGGGGCCAACGTCCTGACTTTC	CASSTTGGVRSGANVLTF
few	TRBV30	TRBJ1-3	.	TGTGCCTGGACCCCCGGGACTCAAGGCAGAGTGAGGGGAAACACCATATATTTT	CAWTPGTQGRVRGNTIYF
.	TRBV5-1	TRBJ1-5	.	TGCGCCAGCAGCTTGGGTGGGGGAGATCAGCCCCAGCATTTT	CASSLGGGDQPQHF
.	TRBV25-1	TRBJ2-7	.	TGTGCCAGCAGCAGGGGCCCCTACGAGCAGTACTTC	CASSRGPYEQYF
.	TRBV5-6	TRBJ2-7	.	TGTGCCAGCAGCTTGGGAGGCAGGGGGGGTTACTACGAGCAGTACTTC	CASSLGGRGGYYEQYF
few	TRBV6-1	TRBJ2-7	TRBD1	TGTGCCAGCATGAAGGGACAGGGAAACCTTTACGAGCAGTACTTC	CASMKGQGNLYEQYF
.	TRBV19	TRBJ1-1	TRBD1	TGTGCCAGTAGTAGGGACAGGGGTAGCACTGAAGCTTTCTTT	CASSRDRGSTEAFF
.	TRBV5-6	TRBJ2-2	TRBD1	TGTGCCAGCAGCTTGTTCGACAGGGACCCGAGCACCGGGGAGCTGTTTTTT	CASSLFDRDPSTGELFF
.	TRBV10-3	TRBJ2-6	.	TGTGCCATCAGTAGGGGATCCTGTAGGATACAAAGTCGGGCCAACGTCCTGACTTTC	CAISRGSCRIQSRANVLTF
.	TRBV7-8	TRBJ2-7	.	TGTGCCAGCAGCTTAATGTATTCCCGCTCCTACGAGCAGTACTTC	CASSLMYSRSYEQYF
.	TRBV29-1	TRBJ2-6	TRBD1	TGCAGCGTCTGGGACAGGGCTGGGGCCAACGTCCTGACTTTC	CSVWDRAGANVLTF
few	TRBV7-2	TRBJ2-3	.	TGTGCCAGCAGCTTAATAACTAGCACAGATACGCAGTATTTT	CASSLITSTDTQYF
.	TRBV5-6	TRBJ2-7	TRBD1	TGTGCCAGCAGCTTAGACAGGGGGCACGAGCAGTACTTC	CASSLDRGHEQYF
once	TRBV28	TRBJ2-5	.	TGTGCCAGCAGTCCTCCTGGGACCCAGTACTTC	CASSPPGTQYF
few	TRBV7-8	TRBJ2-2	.	TGTGCCAGCAGCTTAGGGTACACCGGGGAGCTGTTTTTT	CASSLGYTGELFF
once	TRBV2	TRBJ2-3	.	TGTGCCAGCAGGACTCTTCAGAGTGCATATACGCAGTATTTT	CASRTLQSAYTQYF
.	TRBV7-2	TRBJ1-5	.	TGTGCCAGCAGCTTAGCTGTAAATCAGCCCCAGCATTTT	CASSLAVNQPQHF
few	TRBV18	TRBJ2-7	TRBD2	TGTGCCAGCTCTTCGGGACTAGTAATGTACGAGCAGTACTTC	CASSSGLVMYEQYF